Listed here are 19 T cell receptor beta chains from one sample, sequenced in a study of identical twins. Using its own MiXCR run on the 5' RACE reads, TCRdb lists one record per CDR3 protein. The table includes about 1.7 million distinct CDR3 sequences, around 29% detected once. Material: cord blood. These receptors came from a newborn girl in good health.

The V and J genes are TRBV27 and TRBJ2-4, with 10 positions matching TRBD2. This CDR3 has 19 residues. CDR1 and CDR2 (germline): MNHEY, SMNVEV (reference sequence). V was pared by 0 bases and J by 5 bases, with 13 bases of the junction left unmatched. CDR3 in amino acids: CASSLSASGSWGPQNIQYF. The CDR3 DNA reads TGTGCCAGCAGTTTATCCGCTAGCGGGAGCTGGGGGCCGCAAAACATTCAGTACTTC.

The chain has TRBV20-1 and TRBJ2-5; 11 bases agree with TRBD2. The J call is uncertain, as TRBJ2-7 better fits the DNA end. This CDR3 region has 16 residues. The germline gives CDR1 DFQATT, CDR2 SNEGSKA (reference sequence). CDR3 bases: TGCAGTGCTGGGGGACTAGCGGCTAGAGGATCCTACGAGCAGTACTTC. Its translation is CSAGGLAARGSYEQYF.

This chain joins TRBV13 and TRBJ2-2, with TRBD1 matching over 9 bases. The germline gives CDR1 PRHDT, CDR2 FYEKMQ (reference sequence). The V and J ends lost 3 bases and 5 bases, in that order; junction bases with no gene match: 4. The CDR3 runs 15 residues. The DNA for the CDR3 is TGTGCCAGCAGCTTTGGGACAGGGTGGACCGGGGAGCTGTTTTTT. Amino acid sequence: CASSFGTGWTGELFF.

In its sample, this clonotype was seen once. The rearrangement links TRBV6-1 to TRBJ1-6, with TRBD1 as a possible D gene (5 bases). V lost 6 bases to trimming and J lost 14 bases, with 14 bases between them. The V gene's germline CDR1 is MNHNS and CDR2 SASEGT. The CDR3 has 12 residues. The CDR3 DNA follows: TGTGCCAGCAGATGGACGGGGGAGGCCCTCCACTTT. It codes for CASRWTGEALHF.

This clonotype was picked up a small number of times. V is TRBV29-1 and J is TRBJ2-1; a possible D gene is TRBD2 (6 bases). Trimming removed 6 bases from V and 3 bases from J, with 15 bases in between. Germline V gene lookup returns CDR1 SQVTM and CDR2 ANQGSEA. The CDR3 has 14 residues. The CDR3 spells CSVGGRGYYNEQFF. CDR3 sequence (DNA): TGCAGCGTGGGGGGTCGCGGGTACTACAATGAGCAGTTCTTC.

This clonotype has only a few counts. CDR3 nucleotides: TGTGCCAGCAGTGGGACTAGCGGGAGGGCCATGGATGAGCAGTTCTTC. This sequence encodes CASSGTSGRAMDEQFF. This chain joins TRBV28 and TRBJ2-1; TRBD2 aligns across 16 bases. V lost 5 bases to trimming and J lost 8 bases; unmatched junction nucleotides: 6. The CDR3 has 16 residues. Germline V gene sequence: CDR1 MDHEN, CDR2 SYDVKM.

In regard to this clonotype: A read error is possible here, since a much larger clone lies one base away. This chain connects TRBV6-2 or TRBV6-3 to TRBJ2-1; D might be TRBD2 (6 bases). The germline V gene encodes CDR1 MNHEY and CDR2 SVGEGT. The CDR3 consists of 14 residues. Trimming left V 6 bases short and J 4 bases short, with 13 bases between. The CDR3 loop is CASRRDGLYNEQFF. The CDR3 region has the DNA TGTGCCAGCAGGCGGGACGGCCTTTACAATGAGCAGTTCTTC.

In this sample, this clonotype turned up a few times. The chain combines TRBV24-1 with TRBJ2-5, with a tentative D call TRBD2 (5 bases). This CDR3 is built from 14 residues. Germline CDR1 is KGHDR and CDR2 is SFDVKD. The germline V and J ends were trimmed by 5 bases and 1 base, with 10 bases remaining between them. Here the CDR3 DNA reads TGTGCCACCAGTGGAGGGCAGATCCAAGAGACCCAGTACTTC. It translates to CATSGGQIQETQYF.

In DNA, the CDR3 is TGCGCCAGCCTTGGTAAAACTAGCGGGAGGTACAATGAGCAGTTCTTC. Translation gives CASLGKTSGRYNEQFF. This chain uses TRBV10-2 with TRBJ2-1; 12 nucleotides match TRBD2. Trimming removed 8 bases from V and 4 bases from J; junction bases left unmatched: 9. Germline loops: CDR1 WSHSY, CDR2 SAAADI. CDR3 size: 16 residues.

The chain couples TRBV5-1 to TRBJ2-5; D is perhaps TRBD1 or TRBD2 (5 bases each). Trimming removed 2 bases from V and 11 bases from J, with 16 bases in between. Germline V lookup: CDR1 SGHRS, CDR2 YFSETQ. This CDR3 spans 13 amino acids. The CDR3 DNA sequence: TGCGCCAGCAGCTTTGGAACTCGAGGGGAGCAGTACTTC. It is translated as CASSFGTRGEQYF.

The CDR3: CATSEPFGACNTEAFF. The CDR3 DNA reads TGTGCCACCAGTGAGCCATTTGGAGCTTGTAACACTGAAGCTTTCTTT. The V gene is TRBV24-1, the J gene TRBJ1-1; D is uncertain. The CDR3 totals 16 residues. In germline, CDR1 is KGHDR, CDR2 SFDVKD. Trimming stripped 4 bases from V and 2 bases from J, with 16 bases between.

This clonotype was found many times. The V and J genes are TRBV10-3 and TRBJ2-7, with TRBD1 identical over 7 bases. The CDR3 is 16 residues long. With V trimmed by 4 bases and J by 1 base, 10 bases remained unmatched. The V gene's germline CDR1 is ENHRY and CDR2 SYGVKD. CDR3: CAISATDHRGSYEQYF. The CDR3 DNA reads TGTGCCATCAGTGCAACAGACCACAGGGGTTCCTACGAGCAGTACTTC.

The rearrangement joins TRBV11-2 to TRBJ2-7, with unresolved D. V was cut by 6 bases and J by 0 bases, with 18 bases left in between. The CDR3 has 16 residues. In germline, CDR1 is SGHAT, CDR2 FQNNGV. The CDR3 sequence is CASSRFPRTNSYEQYF. The CDR3 coding sequence is TGTGCCAGCAGTAGGTTCCCTCGAACAAACTCCTACGAGCAGTACTTC.

This clonotype was seen more than once but under ten times. The genes are TRBV20-1 and TRBJ2-2; D is undetermined. V lost 0 bases and J 0 bases, leaving 11 bases between the germline ends. Per germline, CDR1 DFQATT and CDR2 SNEGSKA (reference sequence). The CDR3 contains 16 residues. CDR3 protein: CSARDSPIANTGELFF. The CDR3 nucleotides are TGCAGTGCTAGAGACTCCCCTATTGCGAACACCGGGGAGCTGTTTTTT.

The J gene is TRBJ2-2, the V gene TRBV10-3; TRBD2 agrees at 8 bases. After removal of 2 bases from V and 5 bases from J, the junction contained 10 bases not matched to a gene. Germline CDR1 ENHRY, CDR2 SYGVKD. The CDR3 loop spans 17 amino acids. CDR3 sequence: CAISEPLAGHTTGELFF. For the CDR3, the DNA is TGTGCCATCAGTGAGCCATTAGCGGGGCACACTACCGGGGAGCTGTTTTTT.

This clonotype was found a few times. The chain couples TRBV6-6 to TRBJ2-7; either TRBD1 or TRBD2 may fit D (5 bases each). This CDR3 has 14 amino acids. Trimming pared 10 bases from V and 0 bases from J, leaving 16 bases between. Germline values: CDR1 MNHNY, CDR2 SVGAGI (reference sequence). DNA for the CDR3: TGTGCCACCCGAGGGAAGGGGAGCTCCTACGAGCAGTACTTC. It yields the protein CATRGKGSSYEQYF.

The V gene is TRBV28, the J gene TRBJ1-1; 9 bases match TRBD1. The V and J ends lost 5 bases and 6 bases, in that order; junction bases with no gene match: 10. CDR1 and CDR2 from the germline V gene are MDHEN and SYDVKM. The CDR3 is 15 residues long. The CDR3 is CASSPSRTGEAEAFF. CDR3 nucleotides: TGTGCCAGCAGTCCTTCCCGGACAGGGGAGGCTGAAGCTTTCTTT.

On this clonotype itself: At one of its ends the junction is not consistent with the germline gene, which may arise from a read error. This rearrangement joins TRBV28 to TRBJ2-3; 8 bases align to TRBD1. Germline assignment: CDR1 MDHEN and CDR2 SYDVKM. The CDR3 runs to 14 residues. CDR3 nucleotides: TGTGCCAGCAGTTCAGGACAGGGCACAGATACGCAGTCTTTT. It codes for CASSSGQGTDTQSF.

The chain uses TRBV5-1 and TRBJ2-3; maybe TRBD1 (6 bases). This CDR3 has 16 residues. CDR1 SGHRS and CDR2 YFSETQ come from the germline V gene. Trimming pared 3 bases from V and 3 bases from J, leaving 17 bases between. The CDR3 here is CASSSTYTTGTDTQYF. CDR3 nucleotides: TGCGCCAGCAGCTCGACTTATACTACAGGGACAGATACGCAGTATTTT. Supplemented by reference TRBV5-1 and TRBJ2-3, the full variable domain reads KAGVTQTPRYLIKTRGQQVTLSCSPISGHRSVSWYQQTPGQGLQFLFEYFSETQRNKGNFPGRFSGRQFSNSRSEMNVSTLELGDSALYLCASSSTYTTGTDTQYFGPGTRLTVL.